This TCR beta chain was profiled in a study of T cell responses to AZD1222 COVID-19 vaccine. Overall study findings and caveats: Spike-specific TCRs gained breadth and depth after people received two AZD1222 doses. It should be noted that donors were predominantly white British and more often female, and clonal diversity was possibly underestimated.

The table came from immunoSEQ multiplex PCR; TCRdb's copy has only in-frame clones and leaves some out. The repertoire holds 45,000 to 55,000 clones, around four fifths seen once, with more than 8.5% in the top ten. This clone is medium-sized within its sample. Its specificity is unknown. The germline V gene encodes CDR1 SEHNR and CDR2 FQNEAQ (reference sequence). Trimming cost V 7 bases and J 6 bases; bases outside gene matches: 5. The length of the CDR3 is 13 residues. J is TRBJ1-2 and V is TRBV7-9, with 10 nucleotides matching TRBD1. The sequence was collected from an adult in good health. Sequenced material: peripheral blood, taken on day 0 of AZD1222 vaccination. The CDR3 loop reads CASTLGQGNGYTF. DNA of the CDR3: TGTGCCAGCACCCTGGGACAGGGGAATGGCTACACCTTC.